The 9 T cell receptor beta chains listed next were all sequenced from one sample in a study of shared clonotypes between healthy human individuals. CD45RO negativity and positive selection for CCR7 defined naive CD8 cells, a population that excluded terminally differentiated effector memory CD45RA+ cells. TCRdb's copy holds only in-frame clones and misses some; the assay was immunoSEQ multiplex PCR. The table lists fewer than 1 million clones, 96% of them singletons. Sequences were obtained from naive CD8+ T cells sorted from blood. All receptors derive from a man younger than 45 in good health.

The chain uses TRBV10-3 and TRBJ1-3; D unresolved. Trimming removed 3 bases at V and 0 bases at J, with 9 bases between. This CDR3 is 15 amino acids long. CDR1 ENHRY and CDR2 SYGVKD come from the germline V gene. The CDR3 DNA reads as TGTGCCATCAGTGACCGCGAAAACTCTGGAAACACCATATATTTT. Its translation: CAISDRENSGNTIYF.

The chain recombines TRBV7-6 with TRBJ2-2; no clear D gene. The germline V and J ends were trimmed by 1 base and 5 bases, with 17 bases remaining between them. This CDR3 has 17 residues. The germline gives CDR1 SGHVS, CDR2 FNYEAQ. The CDR3 protein is CASSLGAPPDRTGELFF. For the CDR3, the DNA is TGTGCCAGCAGCTTAGGTGCACCGCCCGATCGGACCGGGGAGCTGTTTTTT. Full variable domain (outside the CDR3, taken from reference TRBV7-6 and TRBJ2-2): GAGVSQSPRYKVTKRGQDVALRCDPISGHVSLYWYRQALGQGPEFLTYFNYEAQQDKSGLPNDRFSAERPEGSISTLTIQRTEQRDSAMYRCASSLGAPPDRTGELFFGEGSRLTVL.

This chain joins TRBV27 and TRBJ2-7; 10 bases are a match to TRBD2. Germline V gene sequence: CDR1 MNHEY, CDR2 SMNVEV (reference sequence). V lost 5 bases to trimming and J lost 7 bases; unmatched junction nucleotides: 14. The CDR3 is 16 residues long. The CDR3 sequence: CASSPPPGLATGEQYF. The CDR3 DNA sequence: TGTGCCAGCAGTCCGCCCCCGGGACTAGCGACTGGTGAGCAGTACTTC.

In DNA, the CDR3 is TGTGCCAGCAGCCTCGGGGGCTACCAGGAGCAGTACTTC. This codes for CASSLGGYQEQYF. The V call is TRBV9, the J call TRBJ2-7; either TRBD1 or TRBD2 may fit D (6 bases each). The V end lost 4 bases, the J end lost 7 bases, and 15 bases lay between the germline ends. Germline V gene data show CDR1 as SGDLS and CDR2 as YYNGEE. The CDR3 has 13 residues. The whole variable domain, filled in from reference TRBV9 and TRBJ2-7, reads DSGVTQTPKHLITATGQRVTLRCSPRSGDLSVYWYQQSLDQGLQFLIQYYNGEERAKGNILERFSAQQFPDLHSELNLSSLELGDSALYFCASSLGGYQEQYFGPGTRLTVT.

V usage is TRBV11-2 and J usage is TRBJ2-1, with TRBD2 matching 9 bases. The CDR3 has 15 residues. In germline, CDR1 is SGHAT, CDR2 FQNNGV. V was pared by 5 bases and J by 8 bases, with 10 bases of the junction left unmatched. The CDR3 sequence: CASSQPGLASHEQFF. As DNA, the CDR3 is TGTGCCAGCAGCCAACCGGGACTAGCATCGCATGAGCAGTTCTTC.

This CDR3 is CASSRGPGEQYF. In DNA form, the CDR3 reads TGCGCCAGCAGCAGGGGGCCCGGCGAGCAGTACTTC. The chain has TRBV10-2 and TRBJ2-7; 8 bases map to TRBD1. V lost 6 bases, J lost 6 bases, and 4 bases stayed unmatched. The CDR3 consists of 12 residues. Germline loops: CDR1 WSHSY, CDR2 SAAADI.

V gene TRBV7-9 combines with J gene TRBJ2-7; a weak D match, TRBD2 (6 bases). Trimming stripped 5 bases from V and 9 bases from J, with 23 bases between. Germline assignment: CDR1 SEHNR and CDR2 FQNEAQ (reference sequence). The CDR3 is made up of 15 amino acids. This CDR3 is CASSGVGSATIWQYF. The CDR3 region has the DNA TGTGCCAGCAGCGGTGTCGGGAGCGCTACCATTTGGCAGTACTTC.

The rearrangement uses TRBV4-1 and TRBJ2-1; TRBD2 matches at 9 bases. Germline CDR1 is MGHRA and CDR2 is YSYEKL. The CDR3 length is 14 residues. The V gene end was trimmed by 4 bases and the J gene end by 8 bases; junction bases not matched to a gene: 6. The CDR3 DNA follows: TGCGCCAGCAGCCGAGGGGGACTAGCAGATGAGCAGTTCTTC. Amino acid sequence: CASSRGGLADEQFF.

This chain joins TRBV11-2 and TRBJ1-1, with D unclear. The germline V gene encodes CDR1 SGHAT and CDR2 FQNNGV. The CDR3 spans 11 residues. Trimming cost V 5 bases and J 7 bases, with 8 bases left between them. The CDR3 DNA reads as TGTGCCAGCAGCCCAAGAATTGAAGCTTTCTTT. Protein: CASSPRIEAFF.